A single sample is the source of the 4 T cell receptor beta chains below, sequenced in a study of shared clonotypes between healthy human individuals. TCRdb keeps only in-frame clones here, not all; method: immunoSEQ multiplex PCR. This sample has about 1.5 million clones; approximately 98% occur once, and the top ten carry about 0.42%. The sample consisted of naive CD4+ T cells sorted from blood. The subset denotes: CD45RA+ positively selected. Every receptor here comes from a man under 40 in good health.

The V call is TRBV25-1, the J call TRBJ2-5, with D possibly being TRBD2 (5 bases). The CDR3 covers 14 residues. The germline V gene encodes CDR1 MGHDK and CDR2 SYGVNS. V was shortened by 0 bases and J by 2 bases, with 7 bases between the two germline ends. As DNA, the CDR3 is TGTGCCAGCAGTGAATACTGGACTCAAGAGACCCAGTACTTC. This codes for CASSEYWTQETQYF. Drawing the rest from reference TRBV25-1 and TRBJ2-5, the complete variable domain is EADIYQTPRYLVIGTGKKITLECSQTMGHDKMYWYQQDPGMELHLIHYSYGVNSTEKGDLSSESTVSRIRTEHFPLTLESARPSHTSQYLCASSEYWTQETQYFGPGTRLLVL.

Here the CDR3 DNA reads TGTGCCAGCAGTGCGGGTTATAGCAATCAGCCCCAGCATTTT. It codes for CASSAGYSNQPQHF. The chain has TRBV2 and TRBJ1-5; D is ambiguous. CDR1 and CDR2 from the germline V gene are SNHLY and FYNNEI. V lost 4 bases and J lost 0, with 7 bases in between. The CDR3 runs to 14 residues.

The J gene is TRBJ2-2, the V gene TRBV4-1; D possibly corresponds to TRBD2 (6 bases). Trimming took off 0 bases at V and 5 bases at J, with 19 bases between the two ends. The germline V gene encodes CDR1 MGHRA and CDR2 YSYEKL. The CDR3 spans 18 residues. CDR3 nucleotide sequence: TGCGCCAGCAGCCAAGATTCTTTGGCGGGACGGTGGACCGGGGAGCTGTTTTTT. Amino acid sequence: CASSQDSLAGRWTGELFF.

The chain joins TRBV9 to TRBJ2-7; the D gene is possibly TRBD1 (5 bases). Germline-derived CDR1 and CDR2 are SGDLS and YYNGEE. The V and J ends lost 0 bases and 4 bases respectively, with 14 bases between them. The CDR3 sequence is 15 residues long. This chain's CDR3 is CASSVAGSPDYEQYF. The CDR3, as DNA: TGTGCCAGCAGCGTAGCAGGGTCCCCCGATTACGAGCAGTACTTC.